This T cell receptor beta chain appears in the sequencing data of a study of control samples from healthy donors and cancer patients. As to this clone: Other DNA sequences in this specimen translate into the identical CDR3.

Only in-frame clones appear in the TCRdb table, and some are missing; sequencing was by immunoSEQ multiplex PCR. The sample holds about 170,000 clones; 90% to 95% are singletons and the top ten take approximately 1.5%. The receptor was derived from a woman aged 25 to 39 in good health. Material: blood.

The CDR3 DNA reads TGTGCCAGCAGGGTAAACACTGAAGCTTTCTTT. It translates to CASRVNTEAFF. The chain has TRBV28 and TRBJ1-1; no reliable D call. V dropped 6 bases and J dropped 2 bases, with 4 bases sitting between them. Germline CDR1 MDHEN, CDR2 SYDVKM. This CDR3 has 11 residues.